This T cell receptor (beta chain) came from a study of blood T cell repertoires in COVID-19. Study-wide context: Samples representing acute and convalescent COVID-19 were sourced from the United States, Italy and Spain. Sample material is recorded as cDNA or gDNA derived from T cells, B-cell-depleted T cells, or PBMCs.

Study processing details: Estimated nucleated cell counts came from reference gene primer amplification. Sequencing was performed with immunoSEQ multiplex PCR; in TCRdb, only in-frame clones are kept and a portion is missing. Clone size and V and J calls were adopted from that table, with D and trimming inferred from the DNA. The sample lists a few hundred thousand clones; roughly nine tenths were seen once. The CDR3 spans 15 residues. Germline lookup yields CDR1 LNHDA and CDR2 SQIVND (reference sequence). Germline trimming cut 1 base from V and 1 base from J; bases unmatched to any gene: 2. This receptor was identified in a woman in her forties or fifties with acute or convalescent COVID-19. This chain joins TRBV19 and TRBJ1-1; 8 bases line up with TRBD1. Sequenced sample: peripheral blood. CDR3 nucleotides: TGTGCCAGTAGTATAGCCGGACAGGGGAACACTGAAGCTTTCTTT. Translated: CASSIAGQGNTEAFF.